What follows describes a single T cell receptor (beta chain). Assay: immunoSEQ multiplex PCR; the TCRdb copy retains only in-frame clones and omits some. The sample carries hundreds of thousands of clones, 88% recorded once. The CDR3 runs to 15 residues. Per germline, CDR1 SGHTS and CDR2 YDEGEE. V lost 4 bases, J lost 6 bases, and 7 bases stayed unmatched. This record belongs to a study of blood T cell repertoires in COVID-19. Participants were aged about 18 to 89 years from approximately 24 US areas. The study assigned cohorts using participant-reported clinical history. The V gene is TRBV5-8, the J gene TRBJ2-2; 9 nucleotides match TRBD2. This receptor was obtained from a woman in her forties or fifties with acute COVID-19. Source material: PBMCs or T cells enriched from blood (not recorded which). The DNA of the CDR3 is TGTGCCAGCAGCCGAATCCCTAGCGGGGCCGGGGAGCTGTTTTTT. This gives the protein CASSRIPSGAGELFF.